This entry is about one T cell receptor (beta chain). It was with 60 Vbeta and 13 Jbeta primers that the PCR ran. Profiled with immunoSEQ multiplex PCR; TCRdb holds only in-frame clones, not every one. The table has around 150,000 clones, approximately 76% seen once. J lost 5 bases, V lost 3 bases, and 11 bases had no gene match. The length of the CDR3 is 18 residues. The germline V gene has CDR1 PRHDT and CDR2 FYEKMQ (reference sequence). These data are taken from a study of cytomegalovirus exposure and HLA in healthy donors. The chain combines TRBV13 with TRBJ2-5, with 14 bases matching TRBD2. The source of this sequence is a man in his forties in good health and CMV-seronegative. The sequenced material came from PBMCs. CDR3 DNA sequence: TGTGCCAGCAGCTTTTCCCTTCGACTAGCGGGGGGGCAGGAGACCCAGTACTTC. It codes for CASSFSLRLAGGQETQYF.